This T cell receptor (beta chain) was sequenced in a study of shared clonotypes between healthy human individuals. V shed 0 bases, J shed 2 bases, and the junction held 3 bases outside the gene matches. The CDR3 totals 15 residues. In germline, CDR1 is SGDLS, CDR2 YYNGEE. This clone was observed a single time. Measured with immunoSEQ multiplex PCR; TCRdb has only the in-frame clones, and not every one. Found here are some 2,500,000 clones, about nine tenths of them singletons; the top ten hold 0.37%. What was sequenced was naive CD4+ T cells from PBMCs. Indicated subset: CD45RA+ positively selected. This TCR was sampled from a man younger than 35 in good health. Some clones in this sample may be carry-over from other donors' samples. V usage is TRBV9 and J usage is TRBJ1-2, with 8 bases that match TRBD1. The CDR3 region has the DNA TGTGCCAGCAGCGTAGAGTGGACAGGGAACTATGGCTACACCTTC. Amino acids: CASSVEWTGNYGYTF.